This is a list of T cell receptor beta chains from one sample in a study of T cells after somatic rescue of genetic block. TCRdb keeps only in-frame clones here, not all; method: immunoSEQ multiplex PCR. The table includes 13,000 to 15,000 clones, about 71% detected once. Sequencing was carried out using peripheral blood mononuclear cells (PBMCs). The source is a boy aged 5-17 years. The CDR3 runs from the conserved cysteine through the conserved F or W. D genes are given only for firm matches. Rows give clone size only sometimes, using once, few, many, or a class for an expanded clone.

clone size	D gene	V gene	J gene	CDR3 protein	CDR3 DNA
.	TRBD1	TRBV5-1	TRBJ2-7	CASSVQGAGEQYF	TGCGCCAGCAGCGTCCAGGGGGCTGGGGAGCAGTACTTC
once	.	TRBV25-1	TRBJ2-5	CASSGHGGRASQETQYF	TGTGCCAGCAGTGGACATGGCGGCAGGGCATCTCAAGAGACCCAGTACTTC
medium-sized	TRBD1	TRBV14	TRBJ2-2	CASSHGWNRGNTGELFF	TGTGCCAGCAGCCACGGGTGGAACAGGGGGAACACCGGGGAGCTGTTTTTT
few	TRBD1	TRBV18	TRBJ1-1	CASSPGVWGQANTEAFF	TGTGCCAGCTCACCCGGGGTCTGGGGACAGGCGAACACTGAAGCTTTCTTT
.	.	TRBV9	TRBJ1-6	CASSVEGTSSPLHF	TGTGCCAGCAGCGTAGAGGGGACAAGCTCACCCCTCCACTTT
few	TRBD1	TRBV5-6	TRBJ1-2	CASSSWTGDGYTF	TGTGCCAGCAGCTCCTGGACAGGGGATGGCTACACCTTC
.	.	TRBV19	TRBJ2-7	CASSMGGLSYEQYF	TGTGCCAGTAGTATGGGCGGACTCTCCTACGAGCAGTACTTC
.	.	TRBV10-3	TRBJ2-1	CAISDFRSYNEQFF	TGTGCCATCAGTGATTTCAGGTCCTACAATGAGCAGTTCTTC
.	.	TRBV18	TRBJ2-5	CASSPLYQETQYF	TGTGCCAGCTCACCCCTCTACCAAGAGACCCAGTACTTC
once	.	TRBV5-6	TRBJ1-5	CASSLVGNQPQHF	TGTGCCAGCAGCTTGGTTGGCAATCAGCCCCAGCATTTT
.	.	TRBV7-8	TRBJ2-7	CASSLVDPKSYEQYF	TGTGCCAGCAGCTTAGTAGACCCGAAGTCCTACGAGCAGTACTTC
.	.	TRBV5-5	TRBJ2-2	CASSHRGPGELFF	TGTGCCAGCAGCCATCGGGGGCCCGGGGAGCTGTTTTTT
.	.	TRBV4-2	TRBJ2-3	CASSQDGRIQQYF	TGTGCCAGCAGCCAAGATGGGAGGATACAGCAGTATTTT
.	.	TRBV7-2	TRBJ2-7	CASSDPYEQYF	TGTGCCAGCAGCGACCCCTACGAGCAGTACTTC
few	TRBD1	TRBV28	TRBJ2-7	CASSLRDRVPLYEQYF	TGTGCCAGCAGTTTGCGGGACAGGGTCCCTCTCTACGAGCAGTACTTC
.	TRBD1	TRBV11-1	TRBJ1-1	CASSPPGQVGNTEAFF	TGTGCCAGCAGCCCCCCCGGACAGGTTGGAAACACTGAAGCTTTCTTT
.	.	TRBV13	TRBJ2-3	CASSLFGRASGTQYF	TGTGCCAGCAGCTTATTCGGGAGAGCTTCCGGTACGCAGTATTTT
.	TRBD1	TRBV18	TRBJ1-2	CASSPDRGANYGYTF	TGTGCCAGCTCACCAGACAGGGGCGCGAACTATGGCTACACCTTC
.	.	TRBV9	TRBJ2-7	CASHATPRTEDLSYEQYF	TGTGCCAGCCACGCCACACCCCGGACAGAGGACCTCTCCTACGAGCAGTACTTC
.	TRBD1	TRBV28	TRBJ2-7	CASNAGGGISYEQYF	TGTGCCAGCAACGCAGGGGGCGGAATCAGCTACGAGCAGTACTTC
.	TRBD2	TRBV5-4	TRBJ2-3	CASSPLTSGNTQYF	TGTGCCAGCAGCCCCCTGACTAGCGGGAATACGCAGTATTTT
.	.	TRBV6-1	TRBJ1-2	CASRAGSSYGYTF	TGTGCCAGCAGGGCAGGGTCTTCCTATGGCTACACCTTC
.	.	TRBV5-1	TRBJ2-3	CASGLSGTQYF	TGCGCCAGCGGTCTGAGTGGTACGCAGTATTTT
.	.	TRBV10-3	TRBJ1-1	CAVSTGANTEAFF	TGTGCCGTGTCAACGGGCGCGAACACTGAAGCTTTCTTT
.	TRBD2	TRBV7-9	TRBJ2-7	CASSLWRGVSYEQYF	TGTGCCAGCAGCCTCTGGCGGGGGGTATCCTACGAGCAGTACTTC
once	.	TRBV5-8	TRBJ2-7	CASSLLQWGRRGGYEQYF	TGTGCCAGCAGCTTGCTTCAATGGGGTCGGAGGGGGGGATACGAGCAGTACTTC
.	TRBD2	TRBV28	TRBJ2-3	CASSLRRSGRGTDTQYF	TGTGCCAGCAGTTTAAGGCGGAGCGGGAGGGGCACAGATACGCAGTATTTT
.	TRBD1	TRBV2	TRBJ2-2	CASGVGGAGELFF	TGTGCCAGCGGAGTAGGGGGCGCCGGGGAGCTGTTTTTT
.	.	TRBV12-2	TRBJ2-7	CASRLASQGALKLYEQYF	TGTGCAAGTCGCTTAGCCTCACAGGGGGCCCTCAAGCTCTACGAGCAGTACTTC
.	TRBD2	TRBV4-2	TRBJ2-1	CASSQDGTSGYNEQFF	TGTGCCAGCAGCCAAGATGGGACTAGCGGGTACAATGAGCAGTTCTTC
few	.	TRBV11-2	TRBJ2-7	CASSLGAQIVYEQYF	TGTGCCAGCAGCTTAGGGGCGCAAATCGTATACGAGCAGTACTTC
.	TRBD1	TRBV19	TRBJ1-2	CASSLGQGAEGYGYTF	TGTGCCAGTAGCCTTGGACAGGGGGCCGAGGGGTATGGCTACACCTTC